These 24 T cell receptor beta chains were sequenced from one sample in a study of long-term antiretroviral therapy in people with HIV. The assay, immunoSEQ v3.0, was run at survey level. The repertoire was sequenced with immunoSEQ multiplex PCR; TCRdb's copy has only in-frame clones and lacks some. The sample carries approximately 11,000 clones, about 80% recorded once. The source material was unsorted PBMCs, sampled at the start of antiretroviral therapy, before treatment. These receptors came from a man aged 25 to 40 with HIV.

This clone is medium-sized (0.01 to 0.1%) by share. The rearrangement links TRBV28 to TRBJ2-7; tentatively, D is TRBD2 (6 bases). Germline loops: CDR1 MDHEN, CDR2 SYDVKM. CDR3 length: 17 residues. V shed 6 bases and J shed 2 bases, with 23 bases lying between them. The DNA of the CDR3 is TGTGCCAGCAGCGACCTCATGGGGGAGGTCAAGCCCTACGAGCAGTACTTC. It specifies CASSDLMGEVKPYEQYF. The entire variable domain, with the rest obtained from reference TRBV28 and TRBJ2-7, is as follows: DVKVTQSSRYLVKRTGEKVFLECVQDMDHENMFWYRQDPGLGLRLIYFSYDVKMKEKGDIPEGYSVSREKKERFSLILESASTNQTSMYLCASSDLMGEVKPYEQYFGPGTRLTVT.

The CDR3 DNA sequence: TGTGCCAGTAGCCGCTCCGGGACAGGGACGAACACTGAAGCTTTCTTT. Translating gives CASSRSGTGTNTEAFF. V usage is TRBV19 and J usage is TRBJ1-1; the match to TRBD1 covers 9 bases. CDR3 length: 16 amino acids. J lost 1 base, V lost 6 bases, and 9 bases had no gene match. The V gene's germline CDR1 is LNHDA and CDR2 SQIVND (reference sequence).

The chain combines TRBV6-1 with TRBJ2-1; 10 bases are a match to TRBD2. The CDR3 extends over 19 amino acids. Germline V gene data show CDR1 as MNHNS and CDR2 as SASEGT. The trim removed 2 bases at V and 0 bases at J, leaving 10 bases unmatched. The chain's CDR3 is CASSERGLAERGSYNEQFF. DNA of the CDR3: TGTGCCAGCAGTGAAAGAGGACTAGCGGAGAGAGGCTCCTACAATGAGCAGTTCTTC.

There are a few counts of this clone. The chain uses TRBV27 and TRBJ1-6, with a weak D call TRBD1 (5 bases). V was cut by 5 bases and J by 10 bases, with 18 bases left in between. This CDR3 contains 15 residues. Germline values: CDR1 MNHEY, CDR2 SMNVEV (reference sequence). This chain's CDR3 is CASSGWDWPDSPLHF. The CDR3 nucleotides are TGTGCCAGCAGTGGGTGGGACTGGCCAGACTCACCCCTCCACTTT.

This chain uses TRBV5-6 with TRBJ2-3; D not resolved. Germline CDR1 SGHDT, CDR2 YYEEEE. There are 15 residues in the CDR3. Between the trimmed V and J ends, which lost 0 bases and 5 bases, there was a span of 13 bases. CDR3 in amino acids: CASSLGPSLGDTQYF. CDR3 sequence (DNA): TGTGCCAGCAGCTTGGGGCCATCTTTGGGAGATACGCAGTATTTT.

This clone was detected a few times. The chain couples TRBV11-2 to TRBJ1-2; D ambiguous. This CDR3 region has 11 residues. V lost 5 bases to trimming and J lost 7 bases, with 8 bases between them. Per germline, CDR1 SGHAT and CDR2 FQNNGV. Here the CDR3 reads CASSLFGGYTF. CDR3 DNA sequence: TGTGCCAGCAGCCTCTTCGGTGGCTACACCTTC.

The gene calls are TRBV27 and TRBJ2-7; 8 nucleotides line up with TRBD1. The V gene's germline CDR1 is MNHEY and CDR2 SMNVEV (reference sequence). The CDR3 extends over 13 amino acids. V shed 6 bases and J 5 bases; nucleotides not matched to a gene: 6. As DNA, the CDR3 is TGTGCCAGCAGGACAGGGGCAGTGAACGAGCAGTACTTC. Amino acids: CASRTGAVNEQYF.

The chain links TRBV12-5 to TRBJ2-3; D possibly matches TRBD1 or TRBD2 (5 bases each). V was shortened by 4 bases and J by 4 bases, with 15 bases between the two germline ends. Germline V gene sequence: CDR1 LGHNT, CDR2 FRNRAP. The CDR3 sequence is 15 residues long. This CDR3 reads CASGSRGVGADTQYF. The CDR3 DNA sequence: TGTGCTAGTGGTTCTAGGGGCGTGGGAGCAGATACGCAGTATTTT. Filled out from reference TRBV12-5 and TRBJ2-3, the complete variable domain reads DARVTQTPRHKVTEMGQEVTMRCQPILGHNTVFWYRQTMMQGLELLAYFRNRAPLDDSGMPKDRFSAEMPDATLATLKIQPSEPRDSAVYFCASGSRGVGADTQYFGPGTRLTVL.

This chain links TRBV5-5 with TRBJ2-7, with a possible D match to TRBD1 (6 bases). V was shortened by 5 bases and J by 2 bases, with 14 bases between the two germline ends. This CDR3 spans 14 amino acids. The germline V gene encodes CDR1 SGHKS and CDR2 YYEKEE (reference sequence). This CDR3 reads CASRHSTGPYEQYF. The CDR3 DNA follows: TGTGCCAGCAGACATTCGACAGGCCCCTACGAGCAGTACTTC.

This clone was seen more than once but under ten times. The CDR3 sequence: CASSAGLVNSPLHF. The CDR3 nucleotides are TGTGCCAGCAGCGCCGGGCTTGTAAATTCACCCCTCCACTTT. The chain is built from TRBV9 and TRBJ1-6; no reliable D call. V lost 3 bases to trimming and J lost 7 bases, with 11 bases between them. The CDR3 spans 14 residues. Germline values: CDR1 SGDLS, CDR2 YYNGEE.

This chain joins TRBV2 and TRBJ1-2, with no clear D. V lost 6 bases to trimming and J lost 3 bases, with 11 bases between them. CDR1 is SNHLY and CDR2 is FYNNEI in the germline V gene. The CDR3 is 13 residues long. The CDR3 region has the DNA TGTGCCAGCAGCAGATGGACTGACTATGGCTACACCTTC. Translating gives CASSRWTDYGYTF. Supplemented by reference TRBV2 and TRBJ1-2, the full variable domain reads EPEVTQTPSHQVTQMGQEVILRCVPISNHLYFYWYRQILGQKVEFLVSFYNNEISEKSEIFDDQFSVERPDGSNFTLKIRSTKLEDSAMYFCASSRWTDYGYTFGSGTRLTVV.

The chain recombines TRBV18 with TRBJ2-5, with 11 nucleotides matching TRBD1. V gave up 5 bases and J gave up 2 bases; unmatched junction bases: 4. Germline assignment: CDR1 KGHSH and CDR2 LQKENI. The CDR3 runs 15 residues. The CDR3 sequence is CASSSGTGGQETQYF. CDR3 DNA sequence: TGTGCCAGCTCATCCGGGACAGGGGGACAAGAGACCCAGTACTTC.

The chain recombines TRBV10-1 with TRBJ2-1; D is possibly TRBD2 (7 bases). V lost 2 bases to trimming and J lost 4 bases, with 9 bases between them. CDR3 length: 14 amino acids. The germline gives CDR1 WNHNN, CDR2 SYGVQD (reference sequence). The CDR3 loop is CASSERGGYNEQFF. The CDR3 DNA is TGCGCCAGCAGTGAGAGGGGGGGTTACAATGAGCAGTTCTTC.

The V and J genes are TRBV9 and TRBJ2-1, with a weak D call TRBD2 (6 bases). In germline, CDR1 is SGDLS, CDR2 YYNGEE. The CDR3 is 14 residues long. V lost 2 bases, J lost 10 bases, and 16 bases lay in between. The CDR3 nucleotides are TGTGCCAGCAGCGTCGCGCTGGGGGGTGCAGAGCAGTTCTTC. Translated: CASSVALGGAEQFF.

V gene TRBV29-1 combines with J gene TRBJ2-1, with D possibly TRBD2 on 5 matching bases. Trimming removed 5 bases from V and 6 bases from J, with 11 bases in between. CDR1 and CDR2 (germline): SQVTM, ANQGSEA. This CDR3 has 12 residues. The CDR3 region has the DNA TGCAGCGTTAAAAACAGCGGCAATGAGCAGTTCTTC. Translated: CSVKNSGNEQFF.

The V and J genes are TRBV6-1 and TRBJ2-7, with D possibly TRBD2 on 5 matching bases. The V end was cut by 1 base, the J end by 3 bases, with 7 bases between. CDR3 size: 13 residues. Looked up from germline, CDR1 is MNHNS and CDR2 is SASEGT. The CDR3 protein is CASSEVRGYEQYF. The CDR3 nucleotides read TGTGCCAGCAGTGAAGTTCGGGGCTACGAGCAGTACTTC.

The chain carries TRBV7-9 and TRBJ2-7, with D possibly TRBD1 on 8 matching bases. Trimming stripped 2 bases from V and 5 bases from J, with 10 bases between. The CDR3 is 13 residues long. Germline V CDR1 and CDR2: SEHNR, FQNEAQ (reference sequence). The CDR3 nucleotides read TGTGCCAGCAGCTTAACAGGGGGGGACGAGCAGTACTTC. This codes for CASSLTGGDEQYF.

The rearrangement links TRBV18 to TRBJ2-5; 7 nucleotides agree with TRBD1. With 4 bases clipped from V and 1 base from J, the junction kept 6 bases outside the gene matches. This CDR3 has 15 residues. Germline assignment: CDR1 KGHSH and CDR2 LQKENI. CDR3 DNA: TGTGCCAGCTCACTGAACGGACAGGCCCAAGAGACCCAGTACTTC. Residues: CASSLNGQAQETQYF.

The genes are TRBV13 and TRBJ2-3; TRBD2 matches at 9 bases. With V trimmed by 6 bases and J by 0 bases, 7 bases remained unmatched. Germline lookup yields CDR1 PRHDT and CDR2 FYEKMQ (reference sequence). The CDR3 runs to 16 residues. CDR3 in amino acids: CASSSSLAGSTDTQYF. The CDR3 nucleotides are TGTGCCAGCAGTTCAAGTCTAGCGGGAAGCACAGATACGCAGTATTTT.

J is TRBJ2-2 and V is TRBV27; possible D gene TRBD1, 6 bases. The V gene's germline CDR1 is MNHEY and CDR2 SMNVEV (reference sequence). The CDR3 extends over 16 amino acids. The V gene lost 1 base and the J gene lost 6 bases, with 15 bases spanning the gap. CDR3 nucleotide sequence: TGTGCCAGCAGTTTATACCCCGGGCGACAGGCCGGGGAGCTGTTTTTT. It encodes CASSLYPGRQAGELFF.

This chain joins TRBV4-1 and TRBJ2-2, with 12 bases aligning to TRBD2. Trimming cost V 8 bases and J 3 bases; bases outside gene matches: 10. CDR1 is MGHRA, CDR2 YSYEKL, per germline. The CDR3 covers 17 residues. CDR3 in amino acids: CASSTSGGTKYTGELFF. The CDR3 coding sequence is TGCGCCAGCTCAACTAGCGGGGGGACGAAATACACCGGGGAGCTGTTTTTT.

The chain carries TRBV19 and TRBJ1-1; D is perhaps TRBD1 (6 bases). Looked up from germline, CDR1 is LNHDA and CDR2 is SQIVND (reference sequence). The germline V and J ends were trimmed by 2 bases and 4 bases, with 11 bases remaining between them. This CDR3 comprises 14 residues. This CDR3 reads CASSIMGAPTEAFF. CDR3 bases: TGTGCCAGTAGTATAATGGGGGCCCCCACTGAAGCTTTCTTT.

The chain has TRBV2 and TRBJ2-7, with TRBD2 matching 9 bases. The CDR3 sequence is 15 residues long. The trim removed 6 bases at V and 3 bases at J, leaving 9 bases unmatched. Germline CDR1 is SNHLY and CDR2 is FYNNEI. This CDR3 reads CASSGATSGHYEQYF. The CDR3 nucleotides read TGTGCCAGCAGCGGGGCGACTAGCGGACACTACGAGCAGTACTTC.

This clone occurred a few times. V is TRBV5-6 and J is TRBJ1-2, with 7 bases matching TRBD1. Germline CDR1 reads SGHDT; CDR2 reads YYEEEE. CDR3 length equals 15 residues. V was clipped by 1 base and J by 8 bases; unmatched bases: 11. This chain's CDR3 is CASSLYGQALGGYTF. The CDR3 DNA is TGTGCCAGCAGCTTGTATGGACAGGCGTTGGGGGGCTACACCTTC.